These T cell receptor beta chains were read from a single sample in a study of shared T cell receptors in the human thymus. Using immunoSEQ multiplex PCR, the repertoire was profiled, and TCRdb retains in-frame clones only, with some absent. The sample lists about 660,000 clones, over 75% occurring once. These sequences were also reported in another study, on human thymus T cells.

The sequencing sample was made of thymocytes. Every receptor here comes from a boy under two years old with a congenital heart defect. Each CDR3 is given with its conserved first and last residue. A D gene is named only where the DNA matches it firmly. Part of the rows lack a size; the others show once, few, many or a class for expanded clones.

size	V	D	J	DNA	CDR3
once	TRBV27	TRBD1	TRBJ1-1	TGTGCCAGCAGTTTGGGACAGGGGAGGACTTTCTTT	CASSLGQGRTFF
.	TRBV14	TRBD1	TRBJ2-7	TGTGCCAGCAGCCAAGGGGACAGTGCCTACGAGCAGTACTTC	CASSQGDSAYEQYF
.	TRBV6-5	.	TRBJ2-1	TGTGCCAGCAGTTACAAGGGGCCGGGTGAGCAGTTCTTC	CASSYKGPGEQFF
.	TRBV15	.	TRBJ2-2	TGTGCCACCAGCAGAGGGCCAGACACGTTTAATCCCGGGGAGCTGTTTTTT	CATSRGPDTFNPGELFF
.	TRBV6-5	TRBD2	TRBJ2-2	TGTGCCAGCAGTTTCAGCGGGGGGTTGACCGGGGAGCTGTTTTTT	CASSFSGGLTGELFF
.	TRBV14	.	TRBJ2-5	TGTGCCAGCAGCCAAACCAGAACCCAAGAGACCCAGTACTTC	CASSQTRTQETQYF
.	TRBV15	.	TRBJ1-1	TGTGCCACCAGCAGAGATTCGGGCATGGGGGGGCCTGAAGCTTTCTTT	CATSRDSGMGGPEAFF
.	TRBV11-2	TRBD1	TRBJ1-1	TGTGCCAGCAGCTTAGGGGGACAGGGGGAGAACACTGAAGCTTTCTTT	CASSLGGQGENTEAFF
.	TRBV13	TRBD2	TRBJ2-5	TGTGCCAGCAGCCCTAGCGGGGAGCTTCAAGAGACCCAGTACTTC	CASSPSGELQETQYF
.	TRBV4-2	TRBD1	TRBJ2-1	TGTGCCAGCAGCCTATTAAATTGGGACAGGTCAAGCGGCAATGAGCAGTTCTTC	CASSLLNWDRSSGNEQFF